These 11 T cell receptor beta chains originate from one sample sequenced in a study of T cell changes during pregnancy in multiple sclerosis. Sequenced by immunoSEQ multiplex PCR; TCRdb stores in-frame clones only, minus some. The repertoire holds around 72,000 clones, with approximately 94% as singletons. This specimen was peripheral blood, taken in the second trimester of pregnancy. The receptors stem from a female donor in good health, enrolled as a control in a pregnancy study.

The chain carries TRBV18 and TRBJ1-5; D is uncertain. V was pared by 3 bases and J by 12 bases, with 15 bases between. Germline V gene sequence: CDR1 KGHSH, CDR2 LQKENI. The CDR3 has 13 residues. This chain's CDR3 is CASSPDIDSVQHF. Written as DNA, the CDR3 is TGTGCCAGCTCACCGGATATAGACTCTGTCCAGCATTTT.

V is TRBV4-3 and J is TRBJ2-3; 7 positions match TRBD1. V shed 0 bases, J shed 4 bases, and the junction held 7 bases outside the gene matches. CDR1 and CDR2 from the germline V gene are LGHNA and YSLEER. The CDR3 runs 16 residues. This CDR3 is CASSQEWDSLSDTQYF. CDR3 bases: TGCGCCAGCAGCCAAGAATGGGACAGTCTTTCAGATACGCAGTATTTT.

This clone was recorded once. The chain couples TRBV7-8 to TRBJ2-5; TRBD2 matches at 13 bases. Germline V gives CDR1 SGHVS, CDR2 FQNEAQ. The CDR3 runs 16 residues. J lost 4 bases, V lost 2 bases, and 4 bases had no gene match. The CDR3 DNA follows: TGTGCCAGCAGCTTACGGACTAGCGGGGGTTCAGAGACCCAGTACTTC. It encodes CASSLRTSGGSETQYF.

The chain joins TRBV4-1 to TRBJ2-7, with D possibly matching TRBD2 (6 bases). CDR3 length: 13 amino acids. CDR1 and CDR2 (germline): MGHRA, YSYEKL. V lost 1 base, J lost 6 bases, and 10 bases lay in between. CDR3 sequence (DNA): TGCGCCAGCAGCCAAGTCACCGGGGGCGAGCAGTACTTC. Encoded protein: CASSQVTGGEQYF.

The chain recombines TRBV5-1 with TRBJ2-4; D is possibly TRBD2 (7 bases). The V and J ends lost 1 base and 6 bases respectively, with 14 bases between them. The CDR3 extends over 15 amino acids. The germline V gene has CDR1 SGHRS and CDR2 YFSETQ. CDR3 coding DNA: TGCGCCAGCAGCTTGAGGGGGGAGGGAGGAAACATTCAGTACTTC. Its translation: CASSLRGEGGNIQYF.

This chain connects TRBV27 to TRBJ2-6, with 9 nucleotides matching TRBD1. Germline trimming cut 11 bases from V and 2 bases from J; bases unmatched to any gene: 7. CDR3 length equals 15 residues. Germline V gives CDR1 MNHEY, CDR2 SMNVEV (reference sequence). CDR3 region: CAVNTGGAGANVLTF. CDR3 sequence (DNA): TGTGCCGTCAATACAGGGGGCGCTGGGGCCAACGTCCTGACTTTC.

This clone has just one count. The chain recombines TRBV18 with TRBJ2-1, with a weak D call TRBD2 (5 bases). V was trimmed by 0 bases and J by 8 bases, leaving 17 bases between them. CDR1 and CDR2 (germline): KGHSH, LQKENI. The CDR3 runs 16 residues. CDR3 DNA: TGTGCCAGCTCACCACCAGCCGGGGTAAAAAGGGATGAGCAGTTCTTC. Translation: CASSPPAGVKRDEQFF.

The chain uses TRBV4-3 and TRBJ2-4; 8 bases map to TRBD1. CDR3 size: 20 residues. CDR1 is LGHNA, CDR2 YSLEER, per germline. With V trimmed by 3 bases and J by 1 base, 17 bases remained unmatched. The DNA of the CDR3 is TGCGCCAGCAGCCACAGGACAGGGAGCGCGTCTGACACCGCCAAAAACATTCAGTACTTC. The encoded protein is CASSHRTGSASDTAKNIQYF.

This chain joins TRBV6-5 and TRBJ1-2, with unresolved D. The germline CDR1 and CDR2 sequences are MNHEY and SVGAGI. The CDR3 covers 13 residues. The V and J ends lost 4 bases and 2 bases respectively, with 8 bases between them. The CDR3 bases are TGTGCCAGCAGTTCCGCGGGGAACTATGGCTACACCTTC. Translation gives CASSSAGNYGYTF.

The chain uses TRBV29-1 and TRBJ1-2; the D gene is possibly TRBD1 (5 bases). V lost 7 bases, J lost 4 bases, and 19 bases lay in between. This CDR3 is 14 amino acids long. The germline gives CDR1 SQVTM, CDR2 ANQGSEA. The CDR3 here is CSAPGQGGPYGYTF. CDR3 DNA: TGCAGCGCCCCGGGGCAGGGAGGGCCCTATGGCTACACCTTC.

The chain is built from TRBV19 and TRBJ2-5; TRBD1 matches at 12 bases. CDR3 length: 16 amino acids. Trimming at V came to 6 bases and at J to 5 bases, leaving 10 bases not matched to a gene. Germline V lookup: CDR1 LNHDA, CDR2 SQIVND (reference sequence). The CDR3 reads CASSPRGTGGVETQYF. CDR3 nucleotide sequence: TGTGCCAGTAGCCCGAGGGGGACAGGGGGCGTGGAGACCCAGTACTTC.